The next 28 T cell receptor beta chains were all read from a single sample in a study of regulatory dendritic cells for organ transplantation. The repertoire was sequenced with immunoSEQ multiplex PCR; TCRdb's copy has only in-frame clones and lacks some. The sample shows some 18,000 clones, approximately 80% of them seen only once. Their specific antigens are unknown. Sorted subsets were CFSE-labeled and cultured approximately 5 days with allogeneic dendritic cells. Specimen: memory CD4+ T cells from blood cultured with regulatory dendritic cells. Indicated subset: CD45RO+ memory T cells. Every receptor here comes from a human donor in good health.

A few counts support this clone. This sequence joins TRBV5-6 and TRBJ2-3; TRBD2 might be the D (5 bases). From germline, CDR1 is SGHDT and CDR2 YYEEEE. V was cut by 2 bases and J by 2 bases, with 6 bases left in between. The CDR3 is made up of 13 amino acids. The CDR3 DNA reads TGTGCCAGCAGCTTACTAGTCACAGATACGCAGTATTTT. Translated, it gives CASSLLVTDTQYF.

Within the sample, this clone is medium-sized. The gene calls are TRBV6-5 and TRBJ2-7, with 7 bases lining up with TRBD1. In germline, CDR1 is MNHEY, CDR2 SVGAGI. The CDR3 contains 15 residues. J lost 3 bases, V lost 6 bases, and 11 bases had no gene match. The CDR3 sequence: CASRTPTGSYYEQYF. DNA for the CDR3: TGTGCCAGCAGAACCCCGACAGGGAGTTACTACGAGCAGTACTTC.

The CDR3 DNA reads TGCGCCAGCAGCTACGGACTACAAGATACGCAGTATTTT. Translating gives CASSYGLQDTQYF. V and J are TRBV5-1 and TRBJ2-3; a possible D gene is TRBD2 (6 bases). The CDR3 has 13 residues. Trimming stripped 3 bases from V and 5 bases from J, with 10 bases between. Looked up from germline, CDR1 is SGHRS and CDR2 is YFSETQ.

The chain is built from TRBV7-2 and TRBJ2-7; possibly TRBD1 or TRBD2 for D (5 bases each). This CDR3 spans 15 amino acids. Germline V gene data show CDR1 as SGHTA and CDR2 as FQGNSA. V was pared by 3 bases and J by 6 bases, with 18 bases between. The CDR3 DNA reads TGTGCCAGCAGCTTCCAAGCCGGGCAGGGAGCCGAGCAGTACTTC. Its protein is CASSFQAGQGAEQYF. The variable domain in full, completed from reference TRBV7-2 and TRBJ2-7, reads GAGVSQSPSNKVTEKGKDVELRCDPISGHTALYWYRQSLGQGLEFLIYFQGNSAPDKSGLPSDRFSAERTGGSVSTLTIQRTQQEDSAVYLCASSFQAGQGAEQYFGPGTRLTVT.

This chain joins TRBV9 and TRBJ2-2, with a possible D match to TRBD1 (6 bases). CDR1 and CDR2 from the germline V gene are SGDLS and YYNGEE. Trimming left V 2 bases short and J 2 bases short, with 19 bases between. The CDR3 runs to 18 residues. CDR3 in DNA: TGTGCCAGCAGCGTGGCAACAGGGATCCAACGAAACACCGGGGAGCTGTTTTTT. Its protein is CASSVATGIQRNTGELFF.

V is TRBV6-5 and J is TRBJ1-1, with D unclear. From germline, CDR1 is MNHEY and CDR2 SVGAGI. The CDR3 has 12 residues. Trimming took 6 bases from V and 0 from J, leaving 5 bases between them. CDR3 nucleotides: TGTGCCAGCAGAGCCCTGAACACTGAAGCTTTCTTT. Translation gives CASRALNTEAFF.

The chain recombines TRBV4-2 with TRBJ2-6, with D possibly matching TRBD2 (5 bases). Germline lookup yields CDR1 LGHNA and CDR2 YNFKEQ. V was trimmed by 1 base and J by 4 bases, leaving 17 bases between them. The CDR3 spans 18 residues. The CDR3 loop reads CASSQVYEGEGGANVLTF. Here the CDR3 DNA reads TGTGCCAGCAGCCAAGTCTACGAGGGCGAGGGAGGGGCCAACGTCCTGACTTTC.

The chain joins TRBV5-1 to TRBJ2-3; 7 bases align to TRBD1. J was trimmed by 2 bases and V by 4 bases; bases with no gene match: 4. Looked up from germline, CDR1 is SGHRS and CDR2 is YFSETQ. The CDR3 runs 14 residues. CDR3 residues: CASSTQGHTDTQYF. The CDR3 nucleotides read TGCGCCAGCAGCACACAGGGGCACACAGATACGCAGTATTTT.

By share, this clone ranks as medium-sized (0.01 to 0.1%). The gene calls are TRBV6-1 and TRBJ1-4, with TRBD1 identical over 10 bases. This CDR3 has 15 amino acids. The junction had 4 bases not matched to a gene; V was cut back by 1 base and J by 8 bases. Germline V CDR1 and CDR2: MNHNS, SASEGT. The chain's CDR3 is CASSEGRQGAEKLFF. The CDR3 DNA is TGTGCCAGCAGTGAAGGACGACAGGGGGCCGAAAAACTGTTTTTT.

DNA for the CDR3: TGTGCCAGCAGCCAGACCGGGACCGGCATCCACGAGCAGTACTTC. Its translation is CASSQTGTGIHEQYF. This sequence joins TRBV28 and TRBJ2-7, with D tentatively TRBD1 or TRBD2 (5 bases each). The CDR3 is 15 amino acids. Germline values: CDR1 MDHEN, CDR2 SYDVKM. V gave up 6 bases and J gave up 5 bases, with 20 bases separating them.

The chain is built from TRBV11-1 and TRBJ2-1; 11 nucleotides line up with TRBD2. This CDR3 is 16 amino acids long. Per the germline V gene, CDR1 is SGHAT and CDR2 is FQDESV (reference sequence). V lost 5 bases and J lost 5; bases outside the gene matches: 8. CDR3 coding DNA: TGTGCCAGCAGCAAGACCGGGACTAGCGGAAACAATGAGCAGTTCTTC. It specifies CASSKTGTSGNNEQFF. The full variable domain, its missing parts supplied by reference TRBV11-1 and TRBJ2-1, is EAEVAQSPRYKITEKSQAVAFWCDPISGHATLYWYRQILGQGPELLVQFQDESVVDDSQLPKDRFSAERLKGVDSTLKIQPAELGDSAMYLCASSKTGTSGNNEQFFGPGTRLTVL.

This clone was observed once. This chain links TRBV6-4 with TRBJ2-2; tentatively, D is TRBD2 (6 bases). Germline assignment: CDR1 MRHNA and CDR2 SNTAGT. The CDR3 totals 15 residues. Trimming stripped 6 bases from V and 6 bases from J, with 17 bases between. Here the CDR3 DNA reads TGTGCCAGCAGCCCCCGGGGCGGGGCGTCCGGGGAGCTGTTTTTT. It translates to CASSPRGGASGELFF.

V usage is TRBV7-9 and J usage is TRBJ2-3; no definite D call. Trimming shortened V by 3 bases and J by 2 bases, and 15 bases separated the two germline ends. This CDR3 has 16 amino acids. Germline V gene data show CDR1 as SEHNR and CDR2 as FQNEAQ (reference sequence). The CDR3, as DNA: TGTGCCAGCAGCTTCTCCGCCCACCCTGACACAGATACGCAGTATTTT. Its translation is CASSFSAHPDTDTQYF. The entire variable domain, with the rest obtained from reference TRBV7-9 and TRBJ2-3, is as follows: DTGVSQNPRHKITKRGQNVTFRCDPISEHNRLYWYRQTLGQGPEFLTYFQNEAQLEKSRLLSDRFSAERPKGSFSTLEIQRTEQGDSAMYLCASSFSAHPDTDTQYFGPGTRLTVL.

The genes are TRBV5-5 and TRBJ1-1; D is perhaps TRBD1 (5 bases). V was trimmed by 4 bases and J by 6 bases, leaving 10 bases between them. CDR1 SGHKS and CDR2 YYEKEE come from the germline V gene (reference sequence). The CDR3 has 12 residues. CDR3 coding DNA: TGTGCCAGCAGCCTAGGGGAGGCTGAAGCTTTCTTT. Protein sequence: CASSLGEAEAFF.

This chain connects TRBV29-1 to TRBJ1-2; tentative D call: TRBD1 (5 bases). There are 13 residues in the CDR3. CDR1 is SQVTM, CDR2 ANQGSEA, per germline. The V and J ends lost 5 bases and 7 bases respectively, with 17 bases between them. CDR3 bases: TGCAGCGTTAGGGGCGCAGGGAGGGGTGGCTACACCTTC. As protein: CSVRGAGRGGYTF. The complete variable domain, with remaining parts taken from reference TRBV29-1 and TRBJ1-2, reads SAVISQKPSRDICQRGTSLTIQCQVDSQVTMMFWYRQQPGQSLTLIATANQGSEATYESGFVIDKFPISRPNLTFSTLTVSNMSPEDSSIYLCSVRGAGRGGYTFGSGTRLTVV.

V usage is TRBV7-2 and J usage is TRBJ2-3; D may be TRBD2 (5 bases). Germline assignment: CDR1 SGHTA and CDR2 FQGNSA. V was clipped by 5 bases and J by 0 bases, with 12 bases between them. This CDR3 is 15 amino acids long. CDR3 DNA: TGTGCCAGCAGCGCCGACTACACGAGCACAGATACGCAGTATTTT. Amino acid sequence: CASSADYTSTDTQYF.

Comment on this clone: Mismatch with germline at one junction end may stem from a read error. The chain carries TRBV27 and TRBJ1-5, with unresolved D. CDR3 length: 9 amino acids. Looked up from germline, CDR1 is MNHEY and CDR2 is SMNVEV (reference sequence). The CDR3 reads CASTQPQHF. CDR3 sequence (DNA): TGTGCCAGCACTCAGCCCCAGCATTTT.

This chain joins TRBV27 and TRBJ2-1; D is uncertain. Germline values: CDR1 MNHEY, CDR2 SMNVEV (reference sequence). This CDR3 is built from 16 residues. Trimming cost V 2 bases and J 6 bases, with 17 bases left between them. The CDR3 bases are TGTGCCAGCAGTTTAATGGGGAATAGGGTCGGCAATGAGCAGTTCTTC. Its protein product is CASSLMGNRVGNEQFF.

V gene TRBV11-3 combines with J gene TRBJ2-3, with 8 bases that match TRBD2. The CDR3 has 15 amino acids. Trimming removed 6 bases from V and 5 bases from J; junction bases left unmatched: 10. CDR1 is SGHNT and CDR2 is YENEEA in the germline V gene. CDR3 sequence reads: CASSPTGGGGDTQYF. The CDR3 coding sequence is TGTGCCAGCAGTCCCACCGGGGGGGGTGGAGATACGCAGTATTTT.

The V call is TRBV5-1, the J call TRBJ2-2, with 10 bases aligning to TRBD2. The length of the CDR3 is 15 residues. The V gene end was trimmed by 6 bases and the J gene end by 7 bases; junction bases not matched to a gene: 9. The germline V gene encodes CDR1 SGHRS and CDR2 YFSETQ. The CDR3 coding sequence is TGCGCCAGCAATCCTAGCGGGAGTTACGGCGGGGAGCTGTTTTTT. It codes for CASNPSGSYGGELFF.

This sequence joins TRBV7-2 and TRBJ2-5, with 16 bases identical to TRBD2. Trimming took 5 bases from V and 5 from J; bases not matched to a gene: 11. The CDR3 is 18 amino acids. Looked up from germline, CDR1 is SGHTA and CDR2 is FQGNSA. The CDR3 reads CASSPQGTSGGAWETQYF. In DNA form, the CDR3 reads TGTGCCAGCAGCCCACAGGGGACTAGCGGGGGGGCCTGGGAGACCCAGTACTTC. Full variable domain (missing parts from reference TRBV7-2 and TRBJ2-5): GAGVSQSPSNKVTEKGKDVELRCDPISGHTALYWYRQSLGQGLEFLIYFQGNSAPDKSGLPSDRFSAERTGGSVSTLTIQRTQQEDSAVYLCASSPQGTSGGAWETQYFGPGTRLLVL.

V gene TRBV10-2 combines with J gene TRBJ2-3, with 8 bases fitting TRBD2. Trimming removed 2 bases from V and 1 base from J; junction bases left unmatched: 5. CDR1 and CDR2 from the germline V gene are WSHSY and SAAADI. This CDR3 has 16 amino acids. The CDR3 region is CASSEGTSGRTDTQYF. The CDR3 DNA follows: TGCGCCAGCAGTGAGGGAACTAGCGGCCGCACAGATACGCAGTATTTT.

The chain has TRBV11-1 and TRBJ2-5, with TRBD2 identical over 9 bases. J lost 2 bases, V lost 0 bases, and 4 bases had no gene match. This CDR3 is 16 amino acids long. Germline lookup yields CDR1 SGHAT and CDR2 FQDESV (reference sequence). The chain's CDR3 is CASSLATSGGQETQYF. CDR3 coding DNA: TGTGCCAGCAGCTTAGCGACGAGCGGGGGGCAAGAGACCCAGTACTTC.

This clone was seen only a few times. The chain links TRBV19 to TRBJ2-2; tentatively, D is TRBD1 or TRBD2 (6 bases each). Per the germline V gene, CDR1 is LNHDA and CDR2 is SQIVND (reference sequence). The CDR3 has 16 residues. Trimming removed 5 bases from V and 0 bases from J, with 13 bases in between. CDR3 in DNA: TGTGCCAGTAGTCGGTCGGGGGCCCCGAACACCGGGGAGCTGTTTTTT. Encoded protein: CASSRSGAPNTGELFF.

CDR3 coding DNA: TGTGCCAGCAGTTTATTTCCAGGGGGCTCAGATACGCAGTATTTT. Protein product: CASSLFPGGSDTQYF. V and J are TRBV27 and TRBJ2-3; 8 bases align to TRBD1. CDR1 MNHEY and CDR2 SMNVEV come from the germline V gene (reference sequence). Trimming cost V 1 base and J 4 bases; bases outside gene matches: 4. This CDR3 spans 15 amino acids.

This clone was recorded only once. The V gene is TRBV7-3, the J gene TRBJ2-7; 7 bases are a match to TRBD1. Germline CDR1 reads SGHTA; CDR2 reads FQGTGA. With 5 bases clipped from V and 6 bases from J, the junction kept 13 bases outside the gene matches. This CDR3 region has 15 residues. The CDR3 DNA is TGTGCCAGCAGCACTGACAGGGCTGTTCGCGGCGAGCAGTACTTC. Protein product: CASSTDRAVRGEQYF.

The rearrangement joins TRBV7-2 to TRBJ2-7; tentative D call: TRBD2 (6 bases). The ends were cut back, 5 bases at V and 9 bases at J, with 26 bases in the middle. This CDR3 has 16 amino acids. Germline V lookup: CDR1 SGHTA, CDR2 FQGNSA. CDR3 DNA: TGTGCCAGCAGCCACTCCGGAGGGTCCCCGGGTCTCGGGCAGTACTTC. It codes for CASSHSGGSPGLGQYF.

CDR3 loop: CASSQFSVPGGYTF. In DNA form, the CDR3 reads TGTGCCAGCAGCCAATTCTCCGTCCCGGGGGGCTACACCTTC. V and J are TRBV7-9 and TRBJ1-2; D ambiguous. V lost 5 bases to trimming and J lost 8 bases, with 18 bases between them. CDR1 SEHNR and CDR2 FQNEAQ come from the germline V gene (reference sequence). The CDR3 covers 14 residues.